This T cell receptor beta chain was recovered during a study of blood T cell repertoires in COVID-19. Turning to the study itself: Acute and convalescent COVID-19 samples came from the United States, Italy and Spain. T cells, B-cell-depleted T cells, or PBMCs supplied cDNA or gDNA.

Between the trimmed V and J ends, which lost 4 bases and 1 base, there was a span of 13 bases. Germline V gene sequence: CDR1 KGHDR, CDR2 SFDVKD. CDR3 size: 16 residues. Participants were aged about 18 to 89 years, lived in 24 US areas, and enrolled virtually. Participants had their cohort set by participant-reported clinical history. TCRdb keeps only in-frame clones here, not all; method: immunoSEQ multiplex PCR. The table includes 200,000 to 300,000 clones, 88% detected once. This sequence joins TRBV24-1 and TRBJ2-1, with a tentative D call TRBD1 (6 bases). The TCR originated in a woman between 40 and 50 years old with acute COVID-19. Source material: PBMCs or T cells enriched from blood (not recorded which). In DNA form, the CDR3 reads TGTGCCACCAGTGACCACCGGGACAATTCCTACAATGAGCAGTTCTTC. Translation: CATSDHRDNSYNEQFF.